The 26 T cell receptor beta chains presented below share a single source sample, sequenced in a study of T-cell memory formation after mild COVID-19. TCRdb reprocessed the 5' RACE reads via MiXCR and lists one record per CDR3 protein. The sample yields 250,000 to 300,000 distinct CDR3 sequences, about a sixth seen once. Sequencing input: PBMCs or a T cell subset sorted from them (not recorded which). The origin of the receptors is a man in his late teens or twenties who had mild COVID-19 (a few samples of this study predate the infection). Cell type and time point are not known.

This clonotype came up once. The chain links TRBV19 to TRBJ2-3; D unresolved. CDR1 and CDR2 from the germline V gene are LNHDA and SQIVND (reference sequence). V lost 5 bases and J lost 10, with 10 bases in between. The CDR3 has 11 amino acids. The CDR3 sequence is CASSDGVPQYF. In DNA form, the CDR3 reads TGTGCCAGTAGTGATGGAGTTCCGCAGTATTTT.

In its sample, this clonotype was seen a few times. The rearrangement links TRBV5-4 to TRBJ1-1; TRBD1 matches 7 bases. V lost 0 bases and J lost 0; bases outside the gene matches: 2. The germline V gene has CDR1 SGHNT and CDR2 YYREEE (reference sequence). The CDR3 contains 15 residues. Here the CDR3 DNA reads TGTGCCAGCAGCTTGGGGACAGGACTGAACACTGAAGCTTTCTTT. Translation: CASSLGTGLNTEAFF.

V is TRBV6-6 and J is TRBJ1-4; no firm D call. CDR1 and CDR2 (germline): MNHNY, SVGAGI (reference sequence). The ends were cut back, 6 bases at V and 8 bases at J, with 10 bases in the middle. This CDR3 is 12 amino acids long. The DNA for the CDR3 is TGTGCCAGCAGCCGAGATTGGGAAAAACTGTTTTTT. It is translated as CASSRDWEKLFF.

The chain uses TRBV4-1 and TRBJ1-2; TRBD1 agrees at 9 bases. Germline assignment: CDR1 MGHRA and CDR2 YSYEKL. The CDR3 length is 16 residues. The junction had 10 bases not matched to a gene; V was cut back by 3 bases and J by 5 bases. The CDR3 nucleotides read TGCGCCAGCAGCCAGGGCGGGGGACAGGGCTTTTATGGCTACACCTTC. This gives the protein CASSQGGGQGFYGYTF.

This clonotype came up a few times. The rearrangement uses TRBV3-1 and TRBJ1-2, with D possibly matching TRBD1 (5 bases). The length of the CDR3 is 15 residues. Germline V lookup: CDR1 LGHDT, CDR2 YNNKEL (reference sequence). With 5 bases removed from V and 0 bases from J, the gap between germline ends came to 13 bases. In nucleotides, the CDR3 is TGTGCCAGCAGCTCCCGCGGGGGAACTAACTATGGCTACACCTTC. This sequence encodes CASSSRGGTNYGYTF.

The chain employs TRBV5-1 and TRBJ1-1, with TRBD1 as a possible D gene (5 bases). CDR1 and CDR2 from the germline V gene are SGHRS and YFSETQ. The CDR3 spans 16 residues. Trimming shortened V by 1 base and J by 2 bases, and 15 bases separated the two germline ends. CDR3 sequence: CASSLSVFGANTEAFF. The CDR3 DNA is TGCGCCAGCAGCTTGTCCGTGTTTGGGGCAAACACTGAAGCTTTCTTT.

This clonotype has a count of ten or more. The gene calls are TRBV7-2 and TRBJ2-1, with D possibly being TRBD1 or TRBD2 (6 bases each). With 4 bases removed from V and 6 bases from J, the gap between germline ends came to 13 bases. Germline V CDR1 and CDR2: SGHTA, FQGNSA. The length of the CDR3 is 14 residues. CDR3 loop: CASSSSRGRNEQFF. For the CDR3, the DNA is TGTGCCAGCAGCTCATCCCGGGGGCGCAATGAGCAGTTCTTC.

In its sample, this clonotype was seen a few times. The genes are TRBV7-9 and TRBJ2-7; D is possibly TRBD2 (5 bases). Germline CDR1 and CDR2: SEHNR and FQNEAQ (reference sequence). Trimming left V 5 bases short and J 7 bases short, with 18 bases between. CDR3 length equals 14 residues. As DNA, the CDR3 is TGTGCCAGCAGCCCCGGCCCCACCCGGGGTGAGCAGTACGTC. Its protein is CASSPGPTRGEQYV.

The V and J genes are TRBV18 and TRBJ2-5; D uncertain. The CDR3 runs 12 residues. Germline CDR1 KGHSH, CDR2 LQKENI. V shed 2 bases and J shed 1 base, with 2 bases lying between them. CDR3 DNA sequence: TGTGCCAGCTCACCATCCCAAGAGACCCAGTACTTC. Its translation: CASSPSQETQYF.

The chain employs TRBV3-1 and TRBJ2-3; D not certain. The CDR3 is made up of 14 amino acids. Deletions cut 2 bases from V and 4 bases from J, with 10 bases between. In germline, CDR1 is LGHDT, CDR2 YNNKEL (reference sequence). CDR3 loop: CASSQFTFADTQYF. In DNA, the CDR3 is TGTGCCAGCAGCCAATTTACCTTCGCAGATACGCAGTATTTT.

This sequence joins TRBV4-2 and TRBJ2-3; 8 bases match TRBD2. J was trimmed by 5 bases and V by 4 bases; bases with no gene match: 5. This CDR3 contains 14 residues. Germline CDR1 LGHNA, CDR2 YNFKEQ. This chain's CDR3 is CASSRGLAGDTQYF. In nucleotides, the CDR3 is TGTGCCAGCAGCCGGGGTCTAGCGGGAGATACGCAGTATTTT.

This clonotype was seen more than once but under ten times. This CDR3 reads CATSDGGRETQYF. In nucleotides, the CDR3 is TGTGCCACCAGTGATGGCGGAAGGGAGACCCAGTACTTC. V is TRBV24-1 and J is TRBJ2-5; D not certain. The CDR3 contains 13 residues. The germline V gene has CDR1 KGHDR and CDR2 SFDVKD. V shed 3 bases and J shed 5 bases, with 9 bases lying between them.

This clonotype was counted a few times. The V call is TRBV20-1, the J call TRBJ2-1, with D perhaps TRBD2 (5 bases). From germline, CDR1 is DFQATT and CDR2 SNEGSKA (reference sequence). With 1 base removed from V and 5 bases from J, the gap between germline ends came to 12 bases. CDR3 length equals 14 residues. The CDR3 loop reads CSARGGLAHNEQFF. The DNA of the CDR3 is TGCAGTGCTAGAGGAGGGCTAGCCCACAATGAGCAGTTCTTC.

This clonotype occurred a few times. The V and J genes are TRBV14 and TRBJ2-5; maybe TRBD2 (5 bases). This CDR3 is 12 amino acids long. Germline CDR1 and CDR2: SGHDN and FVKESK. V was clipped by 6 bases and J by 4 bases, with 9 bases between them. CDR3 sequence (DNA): TGTGCCAGCAGTGGACTGGGAGAGACCCAGTACTTC. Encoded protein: CASSGLGETQYF.

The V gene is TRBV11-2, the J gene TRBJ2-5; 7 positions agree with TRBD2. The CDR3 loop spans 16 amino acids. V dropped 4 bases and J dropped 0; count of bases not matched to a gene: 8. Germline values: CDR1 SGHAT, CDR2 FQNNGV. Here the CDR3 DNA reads TGTGCCAGCAGCTCCCCGGGAGCGGGGTACCAAGAGACCCAGTACTTC. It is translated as CASSSPGAGYQETQYF. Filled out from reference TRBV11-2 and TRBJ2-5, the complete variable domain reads EAGVAQSPRYKIIEKRQSVAFWCNPISGHATLYWYQQILGQGPKLLIQFQNNGVVDDSQLPKDRFSAERLKGVDSTLKIQPAKLEDSAVYLCASSSPGAGYQETQYFGPGTRLLVL.

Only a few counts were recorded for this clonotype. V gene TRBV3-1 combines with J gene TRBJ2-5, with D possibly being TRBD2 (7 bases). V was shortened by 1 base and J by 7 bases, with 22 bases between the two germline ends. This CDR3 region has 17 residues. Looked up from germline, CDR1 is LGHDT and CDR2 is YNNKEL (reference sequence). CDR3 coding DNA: TGTGCCAGCAGCCAAGTCGGTGGGGGGGCCCGAGGACGGACCCAGTACTTC. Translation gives CASSQVGGGARGRTQYF.

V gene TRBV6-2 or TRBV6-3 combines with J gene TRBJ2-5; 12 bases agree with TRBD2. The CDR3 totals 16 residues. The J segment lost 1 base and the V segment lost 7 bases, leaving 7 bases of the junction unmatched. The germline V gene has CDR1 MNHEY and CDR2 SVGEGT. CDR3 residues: CASTTRGLAGQETQYF. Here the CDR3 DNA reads TGTGCCAGCACCACCAGGGGACTAGCGGGCCAAGAGACCCAGTACTTC.

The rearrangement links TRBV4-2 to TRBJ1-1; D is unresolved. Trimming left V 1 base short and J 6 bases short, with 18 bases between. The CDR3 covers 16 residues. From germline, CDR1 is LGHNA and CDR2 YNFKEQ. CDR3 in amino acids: CASSQVGRRGNAEAFF. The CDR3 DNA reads TGTGCCAGCAGCCAAGTGGGAAGGCGGGGAAACGCTGAAGCTTTCTTT.

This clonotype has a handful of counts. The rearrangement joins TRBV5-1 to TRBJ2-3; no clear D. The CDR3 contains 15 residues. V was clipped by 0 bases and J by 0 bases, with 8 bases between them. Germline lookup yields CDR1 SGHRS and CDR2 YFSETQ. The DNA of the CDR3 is TGCGCCAGCAGCTTGGACGTTCATAGCACAGATACGCAGTATTTT. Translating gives CASSLDVHSTDTQYF. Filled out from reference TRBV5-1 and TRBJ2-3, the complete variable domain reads KAGVTQTPRYLIKTRGQQVTLSCSPISGHRSVSWYQQTPGQGLQFLFEYFSETQRNKGNFPGRFSGRQFSNSRSEMNVSTLELGDSALYLCASSLDVHSTDTQYFGPGTRLTVL.

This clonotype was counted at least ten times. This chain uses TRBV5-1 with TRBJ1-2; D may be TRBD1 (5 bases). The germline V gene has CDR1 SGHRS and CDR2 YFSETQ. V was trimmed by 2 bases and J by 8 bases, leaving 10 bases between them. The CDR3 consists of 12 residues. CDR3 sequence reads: CASSFQGGGYTF. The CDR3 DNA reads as TGCGCCAGCAGCTTCCAGGGAGGAGGCTACACCTTC.

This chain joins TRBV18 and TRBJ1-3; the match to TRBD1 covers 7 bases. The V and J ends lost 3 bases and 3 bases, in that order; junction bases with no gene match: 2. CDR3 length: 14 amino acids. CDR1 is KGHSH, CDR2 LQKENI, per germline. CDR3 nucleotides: TGTGCCAGCTCACCGACAGGGAATGGAAACACCATATATTTT. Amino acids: CASSPTGNGNTIYF.

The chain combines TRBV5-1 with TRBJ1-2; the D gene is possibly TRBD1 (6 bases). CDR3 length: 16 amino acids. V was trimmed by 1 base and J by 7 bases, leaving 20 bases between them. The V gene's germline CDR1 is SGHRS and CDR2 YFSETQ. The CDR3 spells CASSLSVQGGVAGYTF. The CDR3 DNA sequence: TGCGCCAGCAGCTTGTCCGTACAGGGAGGAGTGGCTGGCTACACCTTC.

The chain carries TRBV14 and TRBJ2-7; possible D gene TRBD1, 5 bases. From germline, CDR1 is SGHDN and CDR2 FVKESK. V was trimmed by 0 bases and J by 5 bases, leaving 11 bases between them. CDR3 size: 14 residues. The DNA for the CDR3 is TGTGCCAGCAGCCAAGATCAGGGTGTGCACGAGCAGTACGTC. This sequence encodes CASSQDQGVHEQYV.

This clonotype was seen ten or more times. This CDR3 is CASSQETVPSTDTQYF. As DNA, the CDR3 is TGCGCCAGCAGCCAAGAGACAGTTCCAAGCACAGATACGCAGTATTTT. V usage is TRBV4-1 and J usage is TRBJ2-3, with D tentatively TRBD1 (5 bases). Germline CDR1 and CDR2: MGHRA and YSYEKL. The CDR3 totals 16 residues. With 0 bases removed from V and 0 bases from J, the gap between germline ends came to 10 bases.

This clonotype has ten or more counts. The CDR3 is CSAPPAGGRDTQYF. The CDR3 DNA is TGCAGTGCGCCGCCAGCGGGGGGGCGGGATACGCAGTATTTT. This sequence joins TRBV20-1 and TRBJ2-3, with 10 bases that match TRBD2. From germline, CDR1 is DFQATT and CDR2 SNEGSKA (reference sequence). There are 14 residues in the CDR3. Trimming took 6 bases from V and 6 from J; bases not matched to a gene: 9.

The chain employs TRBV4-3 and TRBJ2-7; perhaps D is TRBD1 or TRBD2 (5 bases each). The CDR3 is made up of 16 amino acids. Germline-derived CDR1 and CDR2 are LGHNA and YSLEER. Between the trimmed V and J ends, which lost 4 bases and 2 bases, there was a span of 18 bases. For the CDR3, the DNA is TGCGCCAGCAGCCTCCCCTGTAGACGAGGGGCCTACGAGCAGTACTTC. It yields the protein CASSLPCRRGAYEQYF.